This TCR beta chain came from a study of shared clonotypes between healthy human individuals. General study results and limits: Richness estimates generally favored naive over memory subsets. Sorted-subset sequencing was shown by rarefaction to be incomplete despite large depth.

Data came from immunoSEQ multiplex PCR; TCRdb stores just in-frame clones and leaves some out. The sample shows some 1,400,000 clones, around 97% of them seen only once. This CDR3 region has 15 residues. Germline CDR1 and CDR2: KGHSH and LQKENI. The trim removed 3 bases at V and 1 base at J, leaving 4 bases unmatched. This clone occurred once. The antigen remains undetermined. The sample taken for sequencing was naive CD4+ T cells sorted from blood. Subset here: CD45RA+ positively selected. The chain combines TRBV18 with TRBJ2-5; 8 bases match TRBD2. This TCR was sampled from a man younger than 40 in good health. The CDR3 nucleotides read TGTGCCAGCTCACCCCTAGCGGGCTTCCAAGAGACCCAGTACTTC. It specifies CASSPLAGFQETQYF. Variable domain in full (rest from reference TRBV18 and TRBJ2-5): NAGVMQNPRHLVRRRGQEARLRCSPMKGHSHVYWYRQLPEEGLKFMVYLQKENIIDESGMPKERFSAEFPKEGPSILRIQQVVRGDSAAYFCASSPLAGFQETQYFGPGTRLLVL.